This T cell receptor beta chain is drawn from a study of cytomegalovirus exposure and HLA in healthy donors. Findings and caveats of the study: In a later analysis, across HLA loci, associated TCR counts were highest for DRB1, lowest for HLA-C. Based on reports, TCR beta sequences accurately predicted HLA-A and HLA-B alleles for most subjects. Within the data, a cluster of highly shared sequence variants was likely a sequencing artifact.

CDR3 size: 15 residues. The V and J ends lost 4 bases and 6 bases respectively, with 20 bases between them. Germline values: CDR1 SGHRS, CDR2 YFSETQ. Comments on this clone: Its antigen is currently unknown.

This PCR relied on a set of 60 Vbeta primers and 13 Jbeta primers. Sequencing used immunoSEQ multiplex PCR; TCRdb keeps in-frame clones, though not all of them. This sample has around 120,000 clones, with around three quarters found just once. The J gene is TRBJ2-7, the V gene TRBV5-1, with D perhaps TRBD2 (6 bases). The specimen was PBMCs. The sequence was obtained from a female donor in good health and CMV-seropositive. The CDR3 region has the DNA TGCGCCAGCAGCCTAAATGATCTGGGAGCGGGCGAGCAGTACTTC. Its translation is CASSLNDLGAGEQYF.